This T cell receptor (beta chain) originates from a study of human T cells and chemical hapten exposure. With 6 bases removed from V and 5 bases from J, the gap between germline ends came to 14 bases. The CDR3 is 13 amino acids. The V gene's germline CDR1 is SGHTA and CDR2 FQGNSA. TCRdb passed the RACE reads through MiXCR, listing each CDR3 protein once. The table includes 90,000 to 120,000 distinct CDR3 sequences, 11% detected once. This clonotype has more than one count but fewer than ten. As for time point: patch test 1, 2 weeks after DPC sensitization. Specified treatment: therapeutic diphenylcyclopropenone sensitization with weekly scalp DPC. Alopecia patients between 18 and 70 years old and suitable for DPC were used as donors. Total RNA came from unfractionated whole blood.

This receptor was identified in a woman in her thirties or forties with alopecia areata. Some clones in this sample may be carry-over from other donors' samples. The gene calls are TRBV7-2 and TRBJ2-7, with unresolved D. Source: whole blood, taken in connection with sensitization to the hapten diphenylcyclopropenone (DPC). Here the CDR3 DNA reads TGTGCCAGCAGGGGCCCGATAACCCACGAGCAGTACTTC. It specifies CASRGPITHEQYF. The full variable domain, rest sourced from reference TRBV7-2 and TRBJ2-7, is GAGVSQSPSNKVTEKGKDVELRCDPISGHTALYWYRQSLGQGLEFLIYFQGNSAPDKSGLPSDRFSAERTGGSVSTLTIQRTQQEDSAVYLCASRGPITHEQYFGPGTRLTVT.